The clone carrying this T cell receptor (beta chain) appeared many times. This may be a read error, as it is one base from a much larger clone. TCRdb reprocessed the PCR reads with MiXCR, giving one entry per CDR3 protein. The table has 20,000 or so distinct CDR3 sequences, around two fifths seen once. This entry is derived from a study of tumor-infiltrating lymphocytes in oesophageal squamous cell carcinoma. The sample consisted of esophageal tumor tissue. The origin of this receptor is a male donor with esophageal squamous cell carcinoma.

The CDR3 nucleotides are TGTGCCAGCAGCTTGTACCCGCTAGCGGGATACTACAATGAGCAGTACTTC. Translating it yields CASSLYPLAGYYNEQYF. The chain couples TRBV5-8 to TRBJ2-7; 9 bases map to TRBD2. The CDR3 loop spans 17 amino acids. Germline V gives CDR1 SGHTS, CDR2 YDEGEE. The V gene end was trimmed by 1 base and the J gene end by 7 bases; junction bases not matched to a gene: 15.